This entry lists 6 T cell receptor beta chains sequenced from one sample in a study of OX40 agonist ivuxolimab in advanced cancers. Sequenced by immunoSEQ multiplex PCR; TCRdb stores in-frame clones only, minus some. This sample has under 90,000 clones, with approximately 85% found just once. Material: CD4+ or CD8+ T cells sorted from blood, obtained in a trial of the OX40 agonist ivuxolimab. The receptors stem from an adult with an advanced solid tumor such as melanoma, head and neck, liver or kidney cancer.

This chain joins TRBV5-6 and TRBJ1-5, with unresolved D. CDR1 is SGHDT, CDR2 YYEEEE, per germline. V gave up 2 bases and J gave up 4 bases, with 10 bases separating them. The CDR3 runs 14 residues. CDR3 sequence reads: CASSLNFGNQPQHF. In DNA, the CDR3 is TGTGCCAGCAGCTTAAATTTCGGTAATCAGCCCCAGCATTTT.

The gene calls are TRBV18 and TRBJ2-7, with TRBD2 matching 10 bases. Germline V gene sequence: CDR1 KGHSH, CDR2 LQKENI. The CDR3 spans 16 residues. The V gene end was trimmed by 3 bases and the J gene end by 3 bases; junction bases not matched to a gene: 8. The CDR3, as DNA: TGTGCCAGCTCACCCCTAAGCGGGAGGGCATTCTACGAGCAGTACTTC. This codes for CASSPLSGRAFYEQYF.

The CDR3 DNA sequence: TGCGCCAGCAGCCACCCCGGACTAGCGGGGGGTGCCGATAGAGATACGCAGTATTTT. It translates to CASSHPGLAGGADRDTQYF. This chain joins TRBV4-1 and TRBJ2-3, with 14 bases matching TRBD2. The CDR3 is 19 amino acids. V lost 3 bases, J lost 5 bases, and 13 bases stayed unmatched. Germline V lookup: CDR1 MGHRA, CDR2 YSYEKL.

CDR3 sequence: CASSFRDRHVSPLHF. CDR3 nucleotides: TGTGCCAGCAGTTTCAGGGACCGACACGTGTCACCCCTCCACTTT. The chain uses TRBV28 and TRBJ1-6, with TRBD1 as a possible D gene (5 bases). The V end was cut by 3 bases, the J end by 10 bases, with 16 bases between. This CDR3 is built from 15 residues. Germline CDR1 reads MDHEN; CDR2 reads SYDVKM.

V usage is TRBV27 and J usage is TRBJ2-2; D is unclear. The CDR3 has 15 residues. The germline gives CDR1 MNHEY, CDR2 SMNVEV (reference sequence). Trimming shortened V by 4 bases and J by 4 bases, and 13 bases separated the two germline ends. CDR3: CASSSPPGTTGELFF. As DNA, the CDR3 is TGTGCCAGCAGTTCGCCTCCTGGAACCACCGGGGAGCTGTTTTTT.

This chain connects TRBV4-3 to TRBJ2-4; 8 bases align to TRBD2. The junction had 8 bases not matched to a gene; V was cut back by 3 bases and J by 1 base. The CDR3 length is 17 residues. Per the germline V gene, CDR1 is LGHNA and CDR2 is YSLEER. CDR3 in DNA: TGCGCCAGCAGCCAGGATATGGGCGGGAGGGCCAAAAACATTCAGTACTTC. Amino acids: CASSQDMGGRAKNIQYF.